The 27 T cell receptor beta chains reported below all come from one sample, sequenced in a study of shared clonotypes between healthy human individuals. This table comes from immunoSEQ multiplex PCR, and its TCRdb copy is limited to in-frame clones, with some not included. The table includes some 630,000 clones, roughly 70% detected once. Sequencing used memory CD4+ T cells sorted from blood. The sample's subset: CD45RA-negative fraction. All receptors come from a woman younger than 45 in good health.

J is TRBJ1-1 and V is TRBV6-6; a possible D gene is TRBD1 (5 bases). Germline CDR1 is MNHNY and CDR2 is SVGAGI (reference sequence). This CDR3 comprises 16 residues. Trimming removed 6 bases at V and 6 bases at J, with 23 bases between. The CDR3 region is CASSCRLGTLNAEAFF. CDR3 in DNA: TGTGCCAGCAGCTGTCGGTTAGGGACTTTAAACGCTGAAGCTTTCTTT.

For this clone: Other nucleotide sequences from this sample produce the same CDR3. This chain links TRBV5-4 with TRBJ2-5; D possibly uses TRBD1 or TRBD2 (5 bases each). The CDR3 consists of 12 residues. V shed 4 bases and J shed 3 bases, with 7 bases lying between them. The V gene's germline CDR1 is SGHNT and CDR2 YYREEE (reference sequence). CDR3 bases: TGTGCCAGCAGCCGGGACGAAGAGACCCAGTACTTC. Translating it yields CASSRDEETQYF.

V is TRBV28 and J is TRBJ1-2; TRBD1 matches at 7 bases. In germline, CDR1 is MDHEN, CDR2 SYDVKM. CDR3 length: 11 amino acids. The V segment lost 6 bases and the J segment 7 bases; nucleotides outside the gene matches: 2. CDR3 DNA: TGTGCCAGCAGGACAGGGACTGGCTACACCTTC. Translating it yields CASRTGTGYTF.

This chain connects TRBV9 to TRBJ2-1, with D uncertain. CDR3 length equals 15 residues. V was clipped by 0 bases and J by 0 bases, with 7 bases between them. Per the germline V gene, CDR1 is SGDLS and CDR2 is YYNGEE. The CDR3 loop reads CASSVGVGSYNEQFF. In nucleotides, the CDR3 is TGTGCCAGCAGCGTAGGGGTAGGCTCCTACAATGAGCAGTTCTTC.

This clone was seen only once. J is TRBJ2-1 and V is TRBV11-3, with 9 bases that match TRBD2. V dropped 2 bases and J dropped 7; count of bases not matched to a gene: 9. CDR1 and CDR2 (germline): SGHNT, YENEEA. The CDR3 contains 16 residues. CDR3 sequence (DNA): TGTGCCAGCAGCTTAAGGGCTAGCGGGATTAAGAATGAGCAGTTCTTC. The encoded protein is CASSLRASGIKNEQFF.

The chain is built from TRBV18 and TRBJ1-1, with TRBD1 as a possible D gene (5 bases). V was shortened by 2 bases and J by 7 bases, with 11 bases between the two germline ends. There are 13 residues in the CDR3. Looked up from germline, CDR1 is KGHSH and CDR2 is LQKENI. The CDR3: CASSPDHQGEAFF. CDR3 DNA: TGTGCCAGCTCACCAGATCATCAGGGTGAAGCTTTCTTT.

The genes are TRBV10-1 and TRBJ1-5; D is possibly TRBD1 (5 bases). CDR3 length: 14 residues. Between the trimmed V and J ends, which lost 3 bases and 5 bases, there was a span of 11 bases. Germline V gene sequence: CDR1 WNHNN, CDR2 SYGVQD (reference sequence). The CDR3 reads CASSDGQGHQPQHF. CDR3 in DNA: TGCGCCAGCAGTGATGGTCAGGGTCATCAGCCCCAGCATTTT.

Here the CDR3 DNA reads TGCGCCAGCAGCCAAGTTAGAGTGGGACAGTCGTCTGGAAAACTGTTTTTT. It yields the protein CASSQVRVGQSSGKLFF. This chain uses TRBV4-1 with TRBJ1-4; 7 nucleotides line up with TRBD1. The CDR3 loop spans 17 amino acids. V shed 1 base and J 10 bases; nucleotides not matched to a gene: 15. In germline, CDR1 is MGHRA, CDR2 YSYEKL.

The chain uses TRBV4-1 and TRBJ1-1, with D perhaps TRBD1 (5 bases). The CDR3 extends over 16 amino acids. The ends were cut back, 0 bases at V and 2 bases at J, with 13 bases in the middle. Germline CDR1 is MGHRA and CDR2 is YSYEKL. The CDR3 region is CASSQESLTGNTEAFF. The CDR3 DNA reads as TGCGCCAGCAGCCAAGAAAGCCTCACAGGAAACACTGAAGCTTTCTTT.

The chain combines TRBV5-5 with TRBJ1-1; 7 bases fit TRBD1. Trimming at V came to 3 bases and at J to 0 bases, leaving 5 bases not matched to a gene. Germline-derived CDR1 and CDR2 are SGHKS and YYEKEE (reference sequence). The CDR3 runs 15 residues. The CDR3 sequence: CASSSGTVMNTEAFF. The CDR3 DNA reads TGTGCCAGCAGCTCCGGGACAGTCATGAACACTGAAGCTTTCTTT.

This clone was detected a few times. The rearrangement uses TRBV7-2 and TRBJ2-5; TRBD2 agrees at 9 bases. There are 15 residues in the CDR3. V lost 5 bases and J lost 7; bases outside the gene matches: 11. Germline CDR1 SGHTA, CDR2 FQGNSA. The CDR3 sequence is CASSPASAGGGTQYF. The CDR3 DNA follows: TGTGCCAGCAGCCCTGCCTCAGCGGGAGGCGGGACCCAGTACTTC.

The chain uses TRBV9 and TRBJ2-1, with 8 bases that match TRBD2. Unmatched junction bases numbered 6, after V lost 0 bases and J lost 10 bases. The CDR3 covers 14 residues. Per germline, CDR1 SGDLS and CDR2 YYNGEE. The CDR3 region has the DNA TGTGCCAGCAGCGTAGATATTCGGGAGGGCGAGCAGTTCTTC. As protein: CASSVDIREGEQFF.

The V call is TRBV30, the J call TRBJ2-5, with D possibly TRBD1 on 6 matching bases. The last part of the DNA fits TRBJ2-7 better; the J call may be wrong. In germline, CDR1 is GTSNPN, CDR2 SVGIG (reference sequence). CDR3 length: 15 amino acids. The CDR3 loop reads CAWSYRGRGTYEQYF. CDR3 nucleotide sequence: TGTGCCTGGAGTTACCGGGGCAGGGGAACCTACGAGCAGTACTTC.

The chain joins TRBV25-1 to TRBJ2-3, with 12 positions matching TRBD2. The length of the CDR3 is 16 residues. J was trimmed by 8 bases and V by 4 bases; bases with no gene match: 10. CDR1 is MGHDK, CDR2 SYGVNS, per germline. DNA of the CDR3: TGTGCCAGCAGTGCGCTAGCGGGAGGGCCGGGGGGTACGCAGTATTTT. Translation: CASSALAGGPGGTQYF.

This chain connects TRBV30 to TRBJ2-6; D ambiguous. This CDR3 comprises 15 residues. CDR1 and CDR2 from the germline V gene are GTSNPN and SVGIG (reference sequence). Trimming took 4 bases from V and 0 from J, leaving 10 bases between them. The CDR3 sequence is CAWTKKSSGANVLTF. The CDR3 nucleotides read TGTGCCTGGACCAAAAAGAGCTCTGGGGCCAACGTCCTGACTTTC.

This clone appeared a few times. The CDR3 protein is CASSGGQAGETQYF. The CDR3 DNA sequence: TGCGCCAGCAGCGGGGGACAGGCGGGTGAGACCCAGTACTTC. The chain links TRBV5-1 to TRBJ2-5, with 8 bases matching TRBD1. Losses at the gene ends were 4 bases for V and 5 bases for J; bases not matched to a gene: 7. The CDR3 contains 14 residues. CDR1 is SGHRS and CDR2 is YFSETQ in the germline V gene. Full variable domain (outside the CDR3, taken from reference TRBV5-1 and TRBJ2-5): KAGVTQTPRYLIKTRGQQVTLSCSPISGHRSVSWYQQTPGQGLQFLFEYFSETQRNKGNFPGRFSGRQFSNSRSEMNVSTLELGDSALYLCASSGGQAGETQYFGPGTRLLVL.

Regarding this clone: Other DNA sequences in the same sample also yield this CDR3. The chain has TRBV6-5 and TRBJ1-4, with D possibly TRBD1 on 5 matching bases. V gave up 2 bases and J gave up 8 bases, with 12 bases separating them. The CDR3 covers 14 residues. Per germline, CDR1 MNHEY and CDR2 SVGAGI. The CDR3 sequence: CASSYTGAGEKLFF. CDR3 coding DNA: TGTGCCAGCAGTTACACAGGCGCGGGCGAAAAACTGTTTTTT.

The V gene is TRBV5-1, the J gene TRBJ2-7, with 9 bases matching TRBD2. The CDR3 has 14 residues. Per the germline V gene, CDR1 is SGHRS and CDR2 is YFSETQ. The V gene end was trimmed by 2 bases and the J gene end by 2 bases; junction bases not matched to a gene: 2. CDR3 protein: CASSFGGRAYEQYF. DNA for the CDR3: TGCGCCAGCAGCTTCGGCGGGAGGGCCTACGAGCAGTACTTC.

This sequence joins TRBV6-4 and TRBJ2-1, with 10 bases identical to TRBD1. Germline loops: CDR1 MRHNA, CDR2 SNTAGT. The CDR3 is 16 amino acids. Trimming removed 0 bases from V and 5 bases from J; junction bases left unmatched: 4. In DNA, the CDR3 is TGTGCCAGCAGTGACTCAGTGGACAGGGGGAACAATGAGCAGTTCTTC. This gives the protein CASSDSVDRGNNEQFF.

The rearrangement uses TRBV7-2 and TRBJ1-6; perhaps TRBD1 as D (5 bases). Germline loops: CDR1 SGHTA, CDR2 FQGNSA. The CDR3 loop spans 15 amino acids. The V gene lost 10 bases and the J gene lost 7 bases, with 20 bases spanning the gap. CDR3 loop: CATQSGQGLNSPLHF. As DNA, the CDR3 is TGTGCCACCCAATCAGGGCAGGGTTTGAATTCACCCCTCCACTTT.

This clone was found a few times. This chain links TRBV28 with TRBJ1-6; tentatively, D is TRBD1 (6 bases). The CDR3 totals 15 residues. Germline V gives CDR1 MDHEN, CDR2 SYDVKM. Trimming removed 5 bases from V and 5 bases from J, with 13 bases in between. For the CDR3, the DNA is TGTGCCAGCAGTCCACAGGGATACAATAATTCACCCCTCCACTTT. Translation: CASSPQGYNNSPLHF.

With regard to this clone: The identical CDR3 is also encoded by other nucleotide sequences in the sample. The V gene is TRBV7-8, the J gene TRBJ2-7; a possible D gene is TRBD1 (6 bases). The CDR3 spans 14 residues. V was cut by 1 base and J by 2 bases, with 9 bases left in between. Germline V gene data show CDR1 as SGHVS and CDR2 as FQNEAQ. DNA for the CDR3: TGTGCCAGCAGCTTAGTATGGGGGCCCTACGAGCAGTACTTC. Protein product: CASSLVWGPYEQYF.

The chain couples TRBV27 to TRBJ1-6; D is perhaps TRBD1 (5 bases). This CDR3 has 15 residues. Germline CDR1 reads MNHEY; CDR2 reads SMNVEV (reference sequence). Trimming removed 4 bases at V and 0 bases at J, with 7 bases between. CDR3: CASSSDSSYNSPLHF. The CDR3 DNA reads TGTGCCAGCAGTTCCGACAGCTCCTATAATTCACCCCTCCACTTT.

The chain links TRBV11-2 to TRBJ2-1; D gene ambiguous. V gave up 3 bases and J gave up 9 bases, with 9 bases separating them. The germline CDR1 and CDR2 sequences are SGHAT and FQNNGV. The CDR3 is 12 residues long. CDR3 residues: CASSFGVSEQFF. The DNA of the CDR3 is TGTGCCAGCAGCTTCGGTGTATCTGAGCAGTTCTTC.

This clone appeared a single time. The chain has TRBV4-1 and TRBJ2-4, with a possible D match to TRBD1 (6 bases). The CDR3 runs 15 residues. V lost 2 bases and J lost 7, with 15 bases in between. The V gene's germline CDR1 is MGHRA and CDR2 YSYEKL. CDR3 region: CASSQPEQGWNIQYF. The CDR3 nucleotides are TGCGCCAGCAGCCAACCAGAACAGGGTTGGAACATTCAGTACTTC.

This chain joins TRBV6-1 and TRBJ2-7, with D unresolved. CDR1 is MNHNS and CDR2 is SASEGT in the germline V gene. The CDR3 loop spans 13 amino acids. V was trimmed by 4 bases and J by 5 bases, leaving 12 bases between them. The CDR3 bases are TGTGCCAGCAGTGGGGTTCTCCGCAACGAGCAGTACTTC. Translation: CASSGVLRNEQYF.

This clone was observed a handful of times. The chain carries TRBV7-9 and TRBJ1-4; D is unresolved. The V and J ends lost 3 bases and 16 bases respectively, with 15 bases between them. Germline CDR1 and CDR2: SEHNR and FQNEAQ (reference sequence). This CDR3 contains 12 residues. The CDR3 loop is CASSLAGSPQFF. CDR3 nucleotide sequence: TGTGCCAGCAGCTTGGCGGGGAGTCCTCAGTTTTTT.